This T cell receptor (beta chain) stems from a study of Ad26.COV2.S vaccination and SARS-CoV-2 variants. Study in general: COV1001, an Ad26.COV2.S trial, supplied this vaccine-arm donor. Donor got 5x10^10 or 1x10^11 viral particles of Ad26.COV2.S. Study-level points and caveats: Vaccine and placebo recipients had comparable breadth of non-spike TCRs.

Germline V gives CDR1 SEHNR, CDR2 FQNEAQ (reference sequence). The CDR3 is made up of 13 amino acids. Trimming took 2 bases from V and 4 from J, leaving 6 bases between them. Treatment of the sample: approximately 18 received Ad26.COV2.S at low or high dose, single or two shots; 5 received placebo; per-sample allocation not given. The investigators took samples on day 63 after the first vaccine or placebo injection. Concerning this clone: Its antigen is undetermined. The sample contains more than one DNA sequence encoding this CDR3.

Clones were sequenced by immunoSEQ multiplex PCR, and TCRdb holds only the in-frame ones, with some missing. The table has approximately 400,000 clones, around 82% seen once. The receptor comes from a person aged 18 to 59 who received the Ad26.COV2.S COVID-19 vaccine or a placebo. The chain joins TRBV7-9 to TRBJ1-5; D remains ambiguous. Here the sequenced sample was peripheral blood, taken in a trial of Ad26.COV2.S vaccine versus placebo. The CDR3 here is CASSLQGNQPQHF. The CDR3 DNA reads as TGTGCCAGCAGCTTACAAGGTAATCAGCCCCAGCATTTT.